This T cell receptor (beta chain) was identified during a study of T cells in Graves' hyperthyroidism and ophthalmopathy (dated by TCRdb to between 2018 and 2021). For the study in its entirety: Peripheral blood was sampled at the time of initial diagnosis, prior to any treatment. According to the paper, TCR Vbeta CDR3 sequencing was carried out on more than 120 peripheral blood samples, which came from 40 to 45 ophthalmopathy, some 73 hyperthyroidism and some 17 progressor patients. After sampling, hyperthyroidism patients received methimazole starting at 30 mg daily, and ophthalmopathy patients received high-dose intravenous methylprednisolone. The approximately 100 discovery patients were randomly split 7:3 into training and test sets. To identify distinguishing TCR V-J signatures, a discovery cohort of about 95 patients was used, comprising under 45 with Graves' ophthalmopathy and 57 with stable Graves' hyperthyroidism. An independent validation cohort of under 20 hyperthyroidism patients and about 15 patients who later progressed to ophthalmopathy tested prospective prediction of ophthalmopathy. Thyroid tissue and blood T-cell repertoires from about six Graves' hyperthyroidism patients were also compared in the study.

The V end loses 6 bases and the J end loses 0 bases, and a stretch of 11 bases separates them. Inclusive of the bounding cysteine and phenylalanine, the CDR3 is 15 residues long. Kept here is only the CDR3 DNA, which spans 45 bases and is read in frame from base 1. The CDR1 and CDR2 encoded by the germline V gene are MNHEY and SVGEGT. The TCR beta CDR3 regions were amplified from RNA transcripts. A first-round RT-PCR of the TCR CDR3 used the HTBI primer set with the Qiagen OneStep RT-PCR kit. Libraries were constructed in a second round of multiplex PCR, after which size selection and purification were performed. Paired-end sequencing of the libraries was performed with 100 bp reads on an Illumina HiSeq2000. The original pipeline was this. SOAPnuke was used to process the raw data, throwing out any read that contained adapters or uncalled bases, had a mean Phred below 15, or lacked an exact constant-primer or identifier match. High-quality paired reads were merged using COPE v1.2.5, and each unique nucleotide sequence was defined as a clonotype. MiTCR v1.1 was used to align the clonotypes against IMGT TRBV, TRBD and TRBJ reference segments. Only V-J combinations with frequency above 0.0001, covering 99.2% of repertoires, were analysed. A TCS score was defined as the ratio of F50 (clonal expansion) to E x V (chaos), with BLOSUM62-based TCRdist applied between CDR3 peptides within each V-J. Welch's t-statistics and random forest reduced around 550 V-J features to fewer than 15, which were used in a naive Bayes classifier (R e1071). TCRdb ran its own pipeline on the public reads, namely fastp trimming at Q25 and MiXCR clone calling, and kept in-frame beta chains. Every distinct CDR3 protein forms one entry, paired with its most common genes and DNA. The V and J calls were determined by TCRdb, not by the authors. The sample table contains about 720,000 distinct CDR3 sequences; only one count was recorded for about 19% of them. The ten largest clones add up to around 17% of the sample.

Study-wide conclusions, independent of this receptor: In validation, the model predicted progression to ophthalmopathy a median of around six months before onset, with about 70% sensitivity and about 72% specificity. A 13 V-J signature model separated ophthalmopathy from stable hyperthyroidism, with 87.88% sensitivity and just under 84% specificity in cross-validation and 80%/75% in testing. Blood samples also contained most of the expanded thyroid clonotypes (frequency above 0.001), which suggests that blood repertoires may reflect thyroid immune responses. No statistical method was used to set the sample size in advance, and investigators knew the group allocation.

Hyperthyroidism patients were aged 18 to 65 years and newly diagnosed, with disease duration of less than 2 months. Patients with uncontrolled infections, other autoimmune diseases, pregnancy or lactation were excluded. Diagnoses were established on the basis of clinical symptoms, serum thyroxine and TRAb, thyroid ultrasound, and orbital computed tomography. For progressor patients, blood was drawn at the first diagnosis of hyperthyroidism, before any ophthalmopathy symptoms had appeared. PBMCs were separated from about 10 ml of fresh peripheral blood using Ficoll-Paque density gradient centrifugation. Progressor patients were defined as those initially diagnosed with Graves' hyperthyroidism in whom ophthalmopathy developed during follow-up. Total RNA was extracted using Trizol reagent, and RNA quality was assessed on an Agilent 2100 Bioanalyzer. Remarks on this clonotype: It has no known antigen specificity. Per-base qualities were not stored, and no clone one base away is much larger.

This TCR was sampled from a woman in her forties or fifties with Graves' hyperthyroidism that later progressed to Graves' ophthalmopathy. The V and J genes are TRBV6-2 or TRBV6-3 and TRBJ1-4; possibly the D gene is TRBD1, per 5 matching bases. Sequenced material: blood. The CDR3 protein is CASRAQGPTNEKLFF. The DNA sequence follows: TGTGCCAGCAGGGCTCAGGGCCCAACTAATGAAAAACTGTTTTTT.